Below are 32 T cell receptor beta chains sequenced from a single sample in a study of OX40 agonist ivuxolimab in advanced cancers. Libraries were constructed by the immunoSEQ multiplex PCR assay. Not all clones reach the TCRdb copy of this immuneACCESS table, which keeps in-frame sequences only. Checked studies attribute under half of the gap to unresolved V genes and leave the rest unexplained. The sample table contains 35,000 to 45,000 clones; only one count was recorded for 70% to 90% of them. The top ten hold 20% to 25% of the sample. Specimen: CD4+ or CD8+ T cells sorted from blood, collected in a trial of the OX40 agonist ivuxolimab. The receptor source for this set is an adult with an advanced solid tumor such as melanoma, head and neck, liver or kidney cancer.

For the CDR3, the DNA is TGTGCCAGCAGCTTTCGCCAGGACCGAGAAGCCTACGAGCAGTACTTC. Translating it yields CASSFRQDREAYEQYF. The rearrangement uses TRBV9 and TRBJ2-7; no clear D. Trimming removed 4 bases from V and 2 bases from J, with 19 bases in between. The germline CDR1 and CDR2 sequences are SGDLS and YYNGEE. This CDR3 has 16 amino acids.

V is TRBV6-5 and J is TRBJ1-2; D is unresolved. V was cut by 4 bases and J by 8 bases, with 17 bases left in between. Germline V gene sequence: CDR1 MNHEY, CDR2 SVGAGI. This CDR3 spans 14 amino acids. CDR3 region: CASSFGQVRHGYTF. CDR3 coding DNA: TGTGCCAGCAGTTTCGGCCAGGTCCGGCACGGCTACACCTTC.

In this sample, this clone is medium-sized. The CDR3 coding sequence is TGCGCCAGCAGCTACAGGGGGGAGAACACTGAAGCTTTCTTT. Protein sequence: CASSYRGENTEAFF. This chain connects TRBV5-1 to TRBJ1-1, with TRBD1 identical over 8 bases. V lost 3 bases to trimming and J lost 1 base; unmatched junction nucleotides: 2. Germline assignment: CDR1 SGHRS and CDR2 YFSETQ. The CDR3 spans 14 residues.

J is TRBJ1-5 and V is TRBV4-1; D uncertain. The ends were cut back, 0 bases at V and 3 bases at J, with 15 bases in the middle. This CDR3 is built from 17 residues. Germline-derived CDR1 and CDR2 are MGHRA and YSYEKL. The CDR3 loop is CASSQEDGHSANQPQHF. CDR3 in DNA: TGCGCCAGCAGCCAAGAAGATGGGCACAGCGCCAATCAGCCCCAGCATTTT.

This sequence joins TRBV4-2 and TRBJ2-6; the D gene could be TRBD1 or TRBD2 (6 bases each). The CDR3 spans 16 residues. V was trimmed by 4 bases and J by 4 bases, leaving 14 bases between them. The germline CDR1 and CDR2 sequences are LGHNA and YNFKEQ. CDR3 nucleotide sequence: TGTGCCAGCAGCCCCCGAAGGGGGGCAGGGGCCAACGTCCTGACTTTC. Amino acids: CASSPRRGAGANVLTF.

This clone was seen a handful of times. The chain is built from TRBV6-6 and TRBJ1-2; 7 positions agree with TRBD1. This CDR3 region has 14 residues. CDR1 MNHNY and CDR2 SVGAGI come from the germline V gene (reference sequence). Unmatched junction bases numbered 8, after V lost 5 bases and J lost 5 bases. CDR3 coding DNA: TGTGCCAGCAGTCGACAGGGTGGACGGTATGGCTACACCTTC. It encodes CASSRQGGRYGYTF.

V and J are TRBV6-1 and TRBJ2-7; TRBD1 matches at 9 bases. Germline V gives CDR1 MNHNS, CDR2 SASEGT. The CDR3 has 16 amino acids. V shed 6 bases, J shed 3 bases, and the junction held 12 bases outside the gene matches. CDR3 residues: CASSEYTGGLLYEQYF. The DNA for the CDR3 is TGTGCCAGCAGCGAATACACAGGGGGCCTTCTCTACGAGCAGTACTTC.

The V call is TRBV11-2, the J call TRBJ1-1; D unclear. CDR1 SGHAT and CDR2 FQNNGV come from the germline V gene. Trimming cost V 2 bases and J 7 bases, with 11 bases left between them. This CDR3 spans 13 amino acids. CDR3 region: CASSLNPAVEAFF. The CDR3 DNA is TGTGCCAGCAGCTTAAACCCGGCGGTTGAAGCTTTCTTT.

The rearrangement joins TRBV7-8 to TRBJ2-5; the match to TRBD2 covers 8 bases. After removal of 2 bases from V and 5 bases from J, the junction contained 16 bases not matched to a gene. This CDR3 contains 18 residues. Germline V gene sequence: CDR1 SGHVS, CDR2 FQNEAQ. DNA for the CDR3: TGTGCCAGCAGCTTATCCTTGGCGGGGGGCCGGGAGCGGGAGACCCAGTACTTC. Protein: CASSLSLAGGRERETQYF. The complete variable domain, with remaining parts taken from reference TRBV7-8 and TRBJ2-5, reads GAGVSQSPRYKVAKRGQDVALRCDPISGHVSLFWYQQALGQGPEFLTYFQNEAQLDKSGLPSDRFFAERPEGSVSTLKIQRTQQEDSAVYLCASSLSLAGGRERETQYFGPGTRLLVL.

The chain couples TRBV27 to TRBJ2-5; the match to TRBD2 covers 9 bases. The trim removed 5 bases at V and 4 bases at J, leaving 11 bases unmatched. The CDR3 is 16 residues long. Per germline, CDR1 MNHEY and CDR2 SMNVEV (reference sequence). The CDR3 sequence: CASSPLEAGGGETQYF. The DNA of the CDR3 is TGTGCCAGCAGTCCTCTCGAGGCGGGGGGGGGAGAGACCCAGTACTTC.

The chain uses TRBV28 and TRBJ2-7; 7 nucleotides match TRBD1. J gave up 4 bases and V 5 bases, and 11 bases lay outside the gene matches. Per germline, CDR1 MDHEN and CDR2 SYDVKM. The length of the CDR3 is 15 residues. The CDR3 sequence: CASSPIARDSYEQYV. DNA of the CDR3: TGTGCCAGCAGTCCAATCGCCCGGGACAGTTACGAGCAGTACGTC.

This chain links TRBV5-6 with TRBJ2-7; TRBD2 aligns across 11 bases. The trim removed 0 bases at V and 2 bases at J, leaving 7 bases unmatched. Germline CDR1 is SGHDT and CDR2 is YYEEEE. The CDR3 sequence is 17 residues long. The DNA for the CDR3 is TGTGCCAGCAGCTTGGGGGGCACTAGCGGGGGTCCCTACGAGCAGTACGTC. Its translation: CASSLGGTSGGPYEQYV.

The V gene is TRBV6-5, the J gene TRBJ1-1; 10 nucleotides match TRBD1. Unmatched junction bases numbered 4, after V lost 6 bases and J lost 3 bases. CDR1 and CDR2 (germline): MNHEY, SVGAGI. This CDR3 contains 14 residues. CDR3 residues: CASRSGTGDTEAFF. CDR3 sequence (DNA): TGTGCCAGCAGGTCCGGGACAGGGGACACTGAAGCTTTCTTT.

The chain employs TRBV2 and TRBJ2-7, with 7 bases that match TRBD1. V trimming: 1 base; J trimming: 2 bases; junction bases outside the gene matches: 2. Germline CDR1 reads SNHLY; CDR2 reads FYNNEI. The CDR3 covers 14 residues. The CDR3 nucleotides are TGTGCCAGCAGTGAAGGGACAGGAACCTACGAGCAGTACTTC. Translated: CASSEGTGTYEQYF.

This clone showed up just once. This chain connects TRBV29-1 to TRBJ2-2, with 12 bases fitting TRBD1. The CDR3 runs to 17 residues. CDR1 is SQVTM and CDR2 is ANQGSEA in the germline V gene. V lost 2 bases and J lost 7; bases outside the gene matches: 11. The DNA of the CDR3 is TGCAGCGTTGAACTGGGTGGGACAGGGGGCGCGGGCGGGGAGCTGTTTTTT. It codes for CSVELGGTGGAGGELFF.

V gene TRBV15 combines with J gene TRBJ1-1; TRBD1 agrees at 9 bases. CDR3 length equals 18 residues. CDR1 LNHNV and CDR2 YYDKDF come from the germline V gene (reference sequence). Trimming removed 4 bases from V and 5 bases from J; junction bases left unmatched: 17. The CDR3 DNA is TGTGCCACCAGCATACTCAGTTGGCCGGGACAGGGTAGGACTGAAGCTTTCTTT. This encodes CATSILSWPGQGRTEAFF.

This clone was observed a handful of times. The chain recombines TRBV4-1 with TRBJ1-1, with unresolved D. V lost 1 base, J lost 3 bases, and 12 bases lay in between. Germline V gene data show CDR1 as MGHRA and CDR2 as YSYEKL. The CDR3 spans 15 residues. This CDR3 is CASSQVRELDTEAFF. In DNA form, the CDR3 reads TGCGCCAGCAGCCAAGTTCGGGAATTGGACACTGAAGCTTTCTTT.

The rearrangement links TRBV7-9 to TRBJ1-5; 7 bases fit TRBD1. The CDR3 has 14 amino acids. Germline values: CDR1 SEHNR, CDR2 FQNEAQ (reference sequence). V dropped 3 bases and J dropped 3; count of bases not matched to a gene: 2. In DNA form, the CDR3 reads TGTGCCAGCAGCTTTACAGGGGCCAATCAGCCCCAGCATTTT. It translates to CASSFTGANQPQHF.

The CDR3 loop reads CASSLALQRTDTQYF. CDR3 sequence (DNA): TGTGCCAGCAGCTTGGCCCTTCAGCGCACAGATACGCAGTATTTT. The V and J genes are TRBV5-4 and TRBJ2-3; D unclear. Trimming pared 0 bases from V and 1 base from J, leaving 9 bases between. This CDR3 is built from 15 residues. The V gene's germline CDR1 is SGHNT and CDR2 YYREEE (reference sequence).

CDR3 sequence: CASSFRSDWTTGELFF. In DNA, the CDR3 is TGTGCCAGCAGCTTCCGGTCGGACTGGACTACCGGGGAGCTGTTTTTT. The gene calls are TRBV9 and TRBJ2-2, with a weak D call TRBD2 (5 bases). From germline, CDR1 is SGDLS and CDR2 YYNGEE. V was trimmed by 4 bases and J by 5 bases, leaving 18 bases between them. CDR3 length: 16 amino acids.

V and J are TRBV10-3 and TRBJ2-7; TRBD1 aligns across 9 bases. The CDR3 totals 12 residues. Germline lookup yields CDR1 ENHRY and CDR2 SYGVKD. The V segment lost 10 bases and the J segment 4 bases; nucleotides outside the gene matches: 5. This CDR3 reads CATTGQGYEQYF. CDR3 bases: TGTGCCACAACGGGACAGGGTTACGAGCAGTACTTC.

The chain employs TRBV7-6 and TRBJ2-1; TRBD1 agrees at 7 bases. V gave up 3 bases and J gave up 8 bases; unmatched junction bases: 7. Germline V gene lookup returns CDR1 SGHVS and CDR2 FNYEAQ. This CDR3 spans 14 amino acids. CDR3 amino acids: CASSLDRTLDEQFF. CDR3 in DNA: TGTGCCAGCAGCTTGGACAGGACCCTCGATGAGCAGTTCTTC.

This chain connects TRBV7-9 to TRBJ1-1; 7 positions agree with TRBD1. The CDR3 has 11 residues. With V trimmed by 8 bases and J by 5 bases, 2 bases remained unmatched. In germline, CDR1 is SEHNR, CDR2 FQNEAQ (reference sequence). The CDR3 loop reads CASSQGTEAFF. For the CDR3, the DNA is TGTGCCAGCTCACAGGGGACTGAAGCTTTCTTT.

The chain uses TRBV6-1 and TRBJ1-5, with 9 bases aligning to TRBD1. Germline CDR1 MNHNS, CDR2 SASEGT. The CDR3 extends over 15 amino acids. V was pared by 6 bases and J by 5 bases, with 8 bases of the junction left unmatched. CDR3 amino acids: CASREGGQGDQPQHF. The CDR3 DNA follows: TGTGCCAGCAGGGAGGGGGGACAGGGTGATCAGCCCCAGCATTTT.

This clone was recorded at least ten times. J is TRBJ1-1 and V is TRBV7-9, with D unresolved. Per the germline V gene, CDR1 is SEHNR and CDR2 is FQNEAQ (reference sequence). V was pared by 8 bases and J by 1 base, with 11 bases between. This CDR3 has 13 amino acids. CDR3 DNA sequence: TGTGCCAGCGTCCCCTTCGCGAACACTGAAGCTTTCTTT. Translating gives CASVPFANTEAFF.

The chain recombines TRBV4-3 with TRBJ2-5; TRBD2 agrees at 9 bases. V gave up 0 bases and J gave up 2 bases; unmatched junction bases: 7. CDR3 length: 17 amino acids. Germline V gives CDR1 LGHNA, CDR2 YSLEER. DNA of the CDR3: TGCGCCAGCAGCCAAGATATTAGCGGGGGCATACAAGAGACCCAGTACTTC. It is translated as CASSQDISGGIQETQYF.

This rearrangement joins TRBV28 to TRBJ1-1; D is undetermined. The CDR3 runs to 12 residues. V lost 3 bases to trimming and J lost 3 bases, with 5 bases between them. Germline values: CDR1 MDHEN, CDR2 SYDVKM. The CDR3 bases are TGTGCCAGCAGTTTCTGGGACACTGAAGCTTTCTTT. This gives the protein CASSFWDTEAFF.

The rearrangement joins TRBV7-6 to TRBJ2-1; weak D call: TRBD2 (5 bases). Germline loops: CDR1 SGHVS, CDR2 FNYEAQ. The CDR3 runs to 15 residues. Between the trimmed V and J ends, which lost 5 bases and 3 bases, there was a span of 14 bases. As DNA, the CDR3 is TGTGCCAGCAGCCATACTGGGGAGAACTACAATGAGCAGTTCTTC. Protein sequence: CASSHTGENYNEQFF.

The chain joins TRBV5-6 to TRBJ2-1; either TRBD1 or TRBD2 may fit D (5 bases each). The V gene lost 0 bases and the J gene lost 11 bases, with 6 bases spanning the gap. The CDR3 loop spans 11 amino acids. CDR1 and CDR2 from the germline V gene are SGHDT and YYEEEE. The CDR3, as DNA: TGTGCCAGCAGCTTGGGGGGACAGCAGTTCTTC. This gives the protein CASSLGGQQFF.

To note about this clone: Other nucleotide sequences in the sample specify the same CDR3. J is TRBJ2-3 and V is TRBV9, with 9 bases lining up with TRBD2. The CDR3 runs to 14 residues. Germline V gene lookup returns CDR1 SGDLS and CDR2 YYNGEE. Trimming at V came to 3 bases and at J to 4 bases, leaving 3 bases not matched to a gene. The CDR3 is CASSGGGGPDTQYF. The CDR3 DNA sequence: TGTGCCAGCAGCGGCGGGGGGGGCCCAGATACGCAGTATTTT.

This sequence joins TRBV9 and TRBJ1-4; 9 positions agree with TRBD1. Germline CDR1 and CDR2: SGDLS and YYNGEE. V trimming: 7 bases; J trimming: 3 bases; junction bases outside the gene matches: 7. The length of the CDR3 is 15 residues. CDR3 sequence reads: CASAGTGTPNEKLFF. The CDR3 DNA follows: TGTGCCAGCGCGGGGACAGGGACTCCTAATGAAAAACTGTTTTTT.

The chain carries TRBV9 and TRBJ2-1; no reliable D call. This CDR3 is built from 13 residues. V was shortened by 4 bases and J by 10 bases, with 15 bases between the two germline ends. Germline V gives CDR1 SGDLS, CDR2 YYNGEE. In DNA, the CDR3 is TGTGCCAGCAGCCCAGAGGACCGAGACGAGCAGTTCTTC. Translating it yields CASSPEDRDEQFF. The whole variable domain, remainder taken from reference TRBV9 and TRBJ2-1, is DSGVTQTPKHLITATGQRVTLRCSPRSGDLSVYWYQQSLDQGLQFLIQYYNGEERAKGNILERFSAQQFPDLHSELNLSSLELGDSALYFCASSPEDRDEQFFGPGTRLTVL.